This is a list of T cell receptor beta chains from one sample in a study of T cell responses to AZD1222 COVID-19 vaccine. The method was immunoSEQ multiplex PCR; TCRdb's version includes in-frame clones alone and lacks a portion of them. The profile shows 35,000 to 50,000 clones, around 89% of them singletons. The sample was peripheral blood, taken 28 days after the second AZD1222 dose. The receptors originated from an adult who received the AZD1222 COVID-19 vaccine. CDR3s include the opening cysteine and the closing phenylalanine or tryptophan. A D gene is named only where the DNA matches it firmly. Clone size, where shown, is once, few, many, or a class for clones that have expanded.

>NA|TRBV19|NA|TRBJ2-1
TGTGCCAGTAACCCGGCGGCATACAATGAGCAGTTCTTC
CASNPAAYNEQFF
>TRBD1|TRBV13|NA|TRBJ1-3
TGTGCCAGCAGCCACACAGGGGATGGAAACACCATATATTTT
CASSHTGDGNTIYF
>NA|TRBV21-1|NA|TRBJ2-6
TGTGCCAGCACCTATACAGGGACAAGCTCTGGGGCCAACGTCCTGACTTTC
CASTYTGTSSGANVLTF
>NA|TRBV4-2|NA|TRBJ2-2
TGTGCCAGCAGCCAAGGGACGGGGTTAGCCGGGGAGCTGTTTTTT
CASSQGTGLAGELFF
>NA|TRBV9|NA|TRBJ2-1
TGTGCCAGCAGCCTTAGCGCCTCCGTAATTGAGCAGTTCTTC
CASSLSASVIEQFF
>NA|TRBV7-2|NA|TRBJ1-5
TGTGCCAGCAGCTTAAACTCAGGGATTGGTCAGCCCCAGCATTTT
CASSLNSGIGQPQHF
>NA|TRBV5-1|NA|TRBJ2-3
TGCGCCAGCAGCCACGACGGAACAGATACGCAGTATTTT
CASSHDGTDTQYF
>TRBD1|TRBV7-2|NA|TRBJ2-3
TGTGCCAGCAGCCCCCGACAGGGAGAGTCAGATACGCAGTATTTT
CASSPRQGESDTQYF
>NA|TRBV6-5|NA|TRBJ1-3
TGTGCCAGCAGTTACTCTCCGGGGGCGCGGGGAAACACCATATATTTT
CASSYSPGARGNTIYF
>NA|TRBV6-5|NA|TRBJ1-1
TGTGCCAGCAGTTACGGCTCGAACACTGAAGCTTTCTTT
CASSYGSNTEAFF
>NA|TRBV7-3|NA|TRBJ1-1
TGTGCCAGCGCTCCGCGGGGGGCTTGGGCTTTCTTT
CASAPRGAWAFF
>NA|TRBV3-1/TRBV3-2|NA|TRBJ1-1
TGTGCCAGCAGCCGGAGGTCTGAAGCTTTCTTT
CASSRRSEAFF
>NA|TRBV2|NA|TRBJ2-7
TGTGCCAGCAGTGAAGTGGGTTACGAGCAGTACTTC
CASSEVGYEQYF
>NA|TRBV10-3|NA|TRBJ2-7
TGTGCCATTGGGGACAACTCCTACGAGCAGTACTTC
CAIGDNSYEQYF
>NA|TRBV19|once|TRBJ2-7
TGTGCCAGTAGTCAACGACTGAAGGCTAGCGCAACCTACGAGCAGTACTTC
CASSQRLKASATYEQYF
>NA|TRBV14|NA|TRBJ1-6
TGTGCCAGCAGCCAGGACGGAGCTTATAATTCACCCCTCCACTTT
CASSQDGAYNSPLHF
>NA|TRBV19|NA|TRBJ1-4
TGTGCCAGTAATCATAGGGGCCGGACTAATGAAAAACTGTTTTTT
CASNHRGRTNEKLFF
>TRBD1|TRBV4-2|once|TRBJ1-6
TGTGCCAGCAGCCAGGGTCAGGGGGTTAATTCACCCCTCCACTTT
CASSQGQGVNSPLHF
>NA|TRBV19|NA|TRBJ1-1
TGTGCCAGCGGACAAGGGAGGTTAGGCACTGAAGCTTTCTTT
CASGQGRLGTEAFF
>NA|TRBV7-2|NA|TRBJ1-5
TGTGCCAGCAGCTTACAGTCAGACAATCAGCCCCAGCATTTT
CASSLQSDNQPQHF
>NA|TRBV19|NA|TRBJ1-5
TGTGCCAGTAGTATACAGGGGCCCGGAAATCAGCCCCAGCATTTT
CASSIQGPGNQPQHF
>NA|TRBV7-3|NA|TRBJ2-3
TGTGCCAGCGGAAAGGGTTCGACAGATACGCAGTATTTT
CASGKGSTDTQYF
>NA|TRBV27|NA|TRBJ1-2
TGTGCCAGCCGGACGGTCAGGGGATATGGCTACACCTTC
CASRTVRGYGYTF
>NA|TRBV7-2|NA|TRBJ2-7
TGTGCCAGCAGCTTAGATGTGGGTTACGAGCAGTACTTC
CASSLDVGYEQYF
>NA|TRBV24-1|NA|TRBJ1-2
TGTGCCACCAGTGATTCCCCGCCATTGGGGTATGGCTACACCTTC
CATSDSPPLGYGYTF
>TRBD1|TRBV19|NA|TRBJ2-7
TGTGCCAGTAGTATACGGCAGGGGGCTGGTTACGAGCAGTACTTC
CASSIRQGAGYEQYF
>TRBD2|TRBV27|NA|TRBJ2-1
TGTGCCAGCAGTTTACGGCTAGCGGGGAGCTCCTACAATGAGCAGTTCTTC
CASSLRLAGSSYNEQFF
>TRBD1|TRBV10-3|NA|TRBJ1-2
TGTGCCATCTCCGCCTCCGACAGGGGCTATGGCTACACCTTC
CAISASDRGYGYTF
>NA|TRBV15|NA|TRBJ2-1
TGTGCCACCAGCAGCAGACGGTCGGACCGGTGGGATGAGCAGTTCTTC
CATSSRRSDRWDEQFF
>NA|TRBV13|NA|TRBJ2-1
TGTGCCAGCAGCTTACTGGGGGCGGTCAATGAGCAGTTCTTC
CASSLLGAVNEQFF
>NA|TRBV27|NA|TRBJ1-2
TGTGCCAGCAGTCCCCGGGGCCCTCTTAACTATGGCTACACCTTC
CASSPRGPLNYGYTF
>TRBD1|TRBV29-1|NA|TRBJ1-1
TGCAGCGTTGACGCTCCGACAGGGTTGAACACTGAAGCTTTCTTT
CSVDAPTGLNTEAFF
>NA|TRBV10-3|NA|TRBJ2-7
TGTGCCATCAGTGAGTCGAGGGACAAACCCTACGAGCAGTACTTC
CAISESRDKPYEQYF
>NA|TRBV4-1|NA|TRBJ1-4
TGCGCCAGCAGCCAGCCTTTGAAAGAGGAAAAACTGTTTTTT
CASSQPLKEEKLFF
>NA|TRBV9|NA|TRBJ2-3
TGTGCCAGCAGCGTAGCTGGGGTATACACAGATACGCAGTATTTT
CASSVAGVYTDTQYF
>NA|TRBV7-3|NA|TRBJ1-2
TGTGCCAGCAGCTTGCCGGGGCTTCTTGGCTACACCTTC
CASSLPGLLGYTF
>NA|TRBV5-1|NA|TRBJ1-2
TGCGCCAGCAGCCCCGGAGGGGATACTAACTATGGCTACACCTTC
CASSPGGDTNYGYTF
>NA|TRBV3-1/TRBV3-2|NA|TRBJ2-6
TGTGCCAGCAGCCCACGTACTCGGGCCAACGTCCTGACTTTC
CASSPRTRANVLTF
>NA|TRBV29-1|NA|TRBJ2-3
TGCAGCGCCGACCAAGCGGGTGGCACAGATACGCAGTATTTT
CSADQAGGTDTQYF
>TRBD1|TRBV4-2|NA|TRBJ1-5
TGTGCCAGCAGCTCGGACAGGGGTGAAAATCAGCCCCAGCATTTT
CASSSDRGENQPQHF
>TRBD1|TRBV7-8|NA|TRBJ1-5
TGTGCCAGCAGCGACAGGACAGGCGACGGCAATCAGCCCCAGCATTTT
CASSDRTGDGNQPQHF
>NA|TRBV21-1|NA|TRBJ2-3
TGTGCCACCTCCTGGGGGGGAGTCCCAGATACGCAGTATTTT
CATSWGGVPDTQYF
>NA|TRBV10-3|NA|TRBJ1-1
TGTGCCATCGTACGGGCCGAAGGCACTGAAGCTTTCTTT
CAIVRAEGTEAFF
>NA|TRBV5-4|NA|TRBJ2-7
TGTGCCAGCAGCCCCCCCGACTCCTACGAGCAGTACTTC
CASSPPDSYEQYF
>TRBD1|TRBV19|few|TRBJ2-7
TGTGCCAGTAGTGACGGACAGGATCTCTCCTACGAGCAGTACTTC
CASSDGQDLSYEQYF
>TRBD1|TRBV5-1|NA|TRBJ1-4
TGCGCCAGCAGCTTCGTGTCCCGGGACAGAGTTAGTGGGAAAAAACTGTTTTTT
CASSFVSRDRVSGKKLFF
>NA|TRBV6-1|NA|TRBJ1-1
TGTGCCAGCAGTGAAGCGAGGGAAGCTTTCTTT
CASSEAREAFF